A selection of T cell receptor beta chains follows, all from one sample in a study of T cells after posttransplantation cyclophosphamide. Measured with immunoSEQ multiplex PCR; TCRdb has only the in-frame clones, and not every one. This record lists about 34,000 clones, none seen once only, and the top ten clones contain about 7%. The material sequenced was PBMCs. These receptors came from a woman in her forties or fifties in good health and a related stem cell transplant donor. CDR3s include the opening cysteine and the closing phenylalanine or tryptophan. Fields, in order: V gene, J gene, clone size, CDR3 length, D gene, CDR3 DNA, CDR3 protein. The D gene is left open where the match is weak. Clone size is shown for a subset of rows, as once, few, many or a class of expanded clone.

V: TRBV27; J: TRBJ2-7; size: many; length: 11; D: TRBD1; DNA: TGTGCCAGCAGCCAGGGGGACAGGAGGCACTTC; CDR3: CASSQGDRRHF
V: TRBV19; J: TRBJ2-1; size: many; length: 14; D: NA; DNA: TGTGCCAGTAGTCTCGGACTTAGCGTGAATGAGCAGTTCTTC; CDR3: CASSLGLSVNEQFF
V: TRBV27; J: TRBJ2-1; size: many; length: 16; D: TRBD2; DNA: TGTGCCAGCAGACGGACTAGCGGGACAATTTACAATGAGCAGTTCTTC; CDR3: CASRRTSGTIYNEQFF
V: TRBV12-3/TRBV12-4; J: TRBJ2-1; size: many; length: 13; D: NA; DNA: TGTGCCAGCACCCCAGGGCCCTACAATGAGCAGTTCTTC; CDR3: CASTPGPYNEQFF
V: TRBV5-1; J: TRBJ2-3; size: NA; length: 20; D: NA; DNA: TGCGCCAGCAGCGAGAGTATACTAGGCGGCGGGATTACTAGCACAGATACGCAGTATTTT; CDR3: CASSESILGGGITSTDTQYF
V: TRBV28; J: TRBJ1-4; size: many; length: 15; D: NA; DNA: TGTGCCAGCGCACCGGGTGGACAGCTTAATGAAAAACTGTTTTTT; CDR3: CASAPGGQLNEKLFF
V: TRBV6-6; J: TRBJ2-7; size: many; length: 15; D: TRBD1; DNA: TGTGCCGTTTCAAATCCGGGACAGGGTTCGAACGAGCAGTACTTC; CDR3: CAVSNPGQGSNEQYF
V: TRBV5-4; J: TRBJ1-1; size: few; length: 14; D: NA; DNA: TGTGCCAGCAGCGTGATAGGTACAGACACTGAAGCTTTCTTT; CDR3: CASSVIGTDTEAFF
V: TRBV5-1; J: TRBJ2-7; size: many; length: 16; D: NA; DNA: TGCGCCAGCAGCTCCGATAGGGGAATAACTAGCAACGAGCAGTACTTC; CDR3: CASSSDRGITSNEQYF
V: TRBV7-3; J: TRBJ1-2; size: many; length: 15; D: NA; DNA: TGTGCCAGCAGCTTAAGGCCGACAGTTAGCTATGGCTACACCTTC; CDR3: CASSLRPTVSYGYTF
V: TRBV11-3; J: TRBJ2-2; size: NA; length: 14; D: NA; DNA: TGTGCCAGCAGCTTAGGCCGGCGGGCCGGGGAGCTGTTTTTT; CDR3: CASSLGRRAGELFF
V: TRBV19; J: TRBJ1-2; size: many; length: 15; D: NA; DNA: TGTGCCAGTAATTACCTCTCCAGGATTAACTATGGCTACACCTTC; CDR3: CASNYLSRINYGYTF
V: TRBV28; J: TRBJ2-1; size: many; length: 16; D: TRBD2; DNA: TGTGCCAGCAGTTTCCCCTTAGCGGGGACGTACAATGAGCAGTTCTTC; CDR3: CASSFPLAGTYNEQFF
V: TRBV6-5; J: TRBJ2-3; size: many; length: 13; D: NA; DNA: TGTGCCAGCCGGGCAGGACTGGGAGATACGCAGTATTTT; CDR3: CASRAGLGDTQYF